This T cell receptor (beta chain) was documented in a study of blood T cells in healthy people across ages. Findings and limits, study-wide: Roughly linear age-related decline in beta diversity appeared, significant by age approximately 43.

In this sample, this clonotype turned up a few times. The antigen is unknown. The germline gene is not matched at one end of the junction; a read error may be the cause. Next came a second PCR, run for about 6 to 11 cycles, which used a sample-barcoded 5' primer along with a J-beta primer mix. TCRdb recomputed calls from the 5' RACE reads with MiXCR, one row per CDR3 protein. The sample has 1.5 million to 2 million distinct CDR3 sequences, roughly 43% seen once; the top ten hold roughly 24%. The CDR3 runs 15 residues. The V gene's germline CDR1 is SGHVS and CDR2 FQNEAQ. The sequence was collected from a human donor in good health. The chain recombines TRBV7-8 with TRBJ2-3; 7 nucleotides agree with TRBD1. The sequencing input was blood. CDR3 nucleotide sequence: TGTGCCAGCGGGGCCGACAGGGCAAAGACAGGTACGCAGTATTTT. This translates into CASGADRAKTGTQYF.